The rows below give T cell receptor beta chains drawn from one sample of a study of CD8 T cells in ankylosing spondylitis. MiXCR was run by TCRdb on the 5' RACE reads, yielding one entry per CDR3 protein. The sample shows some 250,000 distinct CDR3 sequences, 8% to 9.5% of them seen only once. What was sequenced was blood, either unsorted or a sorted T cell fraction (not recorded which). The origin of the receptors is a male donor with ankylosing spondylitis or in good health (not recorded which). The CDR3 runs from the conserved cysteine through the conserved F or W. A D gene is named only where the DNA matches it firmly. Clone size appears in some rows only: once, few, many, or a class for an expanded clone.

v_gene: TRBV7-2; j_gene: TRBJ2-3; d_gene: .; abundance: many; CDR3nt: TGTGCCAGCAGCTTAGCGCGGACGCCGGGGGTGGATACGCAGTATTTT; CDR3aa: CASSLARTPGVDTQYF
v_gene: TRBV7-2; j_gene: TRBJ2-3; d_gene: TRBD2; abundance: many; CDR3nt: TGTGCCAGCAGCCCTGGGGAGGGAGGCACAGATACGCAGTATTTT; CDR3aa: CASSPGEGGTDTQYF
v_gene: TRBV20-1; j_gene: TRBJ2-1; d_gene: .; abundance: many; CDR3nt: TGCAGTGCTAGTCCCTCTAGCGCTGACTCCTACAATGAGCAGTTCTTC; CDR3aa: CSASPSSADSYNEQFF
v_gene: TRBV5-1; j_gene: TRBJ1-6; d_gene: .; abundance: many; CDR3nt: TGCGCCAGCAGCTTCGCGCCCGGGGAGAATTCACCCCTCCACTTT; CDR3aa: CASSFAPGENSPLHF
v_gene: TRBV10-3; j_gene: TRBJ2-3; d_gene: .; abundance: many; CDR3nt: TGTGCCGGGGGGCAGGAGAGCACAGATACGCAGTATTTT; CDR3aa: CAGGQESTDTQYF
v_gene: TRBV30; j_gene: TRBJ1-6; d_gene: TRBD1; abundance: few; CDR3nt: TGTGCCCTGGACTTACTACTTGGGACAGGGAGAATACATTCACCCCTCCACTTT; CDR3aa: CALDLLLGTGRIHSPLHF
v_gene: TRBV5-1; j_gene: TRBJ2-7; d_gene: .; abundance: many; CDR3nt: TGCGCCAGCAGCTTGAACGGGCCCTACGAGCAGTACTTC; CDR3aa: CASSLNGPYEQYF
v_gene: TRBV20-1; j_gene: TRBJ2-7; d_gene: .; abundance: many; CDR3nt: TGCAGTGCTAGAGAGAGCAGCTCCTACGAGCAGTACTTC; CDR3aa: CSARESSSYEQYF
v_gene: TRBV7-8; j_gene: TRBJ2-7; d_gene: .; abundance: .; CDR3nt: TGTGCCAGCAGCTTAGGGTCGGCGGGGCGATCCTACGAGCAGTACTTC; CDR3aa: CASSLGSAGRSYEQYF
v_gene: TRBV28; j_gene: TRBJ2-6; d_gene: .; abundance: many; CDR3nt: TGTGCCAGCAGTTTAGGCGTGTGGACTGGGGCCAACGTCCTGACTTTC; CDR3aa: CASSLGVWTGANVLTF
v_gene: TRBV10-3; j_gene: TRBJ1-2; d_gene: .; abundance: many; CDR3nt: TGTGCCATCAGTGATCGAGGGACGCCCGATGGCTACACCTTC; CDR3aa: CAISDRGTPDGYTF
v_gene: TRBV7-9; j_gene: TRBJ2-6; d_gene: .; abundance: many; CDR3nt: TGTGCCAGCGGCCTCCAGGGGGCCAACGTCCTGACTTTC; CDR3aa: CASGLQGANVLTF
v_gene: TRBV4-1; j_gene: TRBJ2-7; d_gene: TRBD2; abundance: many; CDR3nt: TGCGCCAGCAGCCAAGAAGGGACTAGATTTTACGAGCAGTACTTC; CDR3aa: CASSQEGTRFYEQYF
v_gene: TRBV5-5; j_gene: TRBJ2-3; d_gene: .; abundance: .; CDR3nt: TGTGCCAGCAGCTTGGTCGCAGGGTCAGATACGCAGTATTTT; CDR3aa: CASSLVAGSDTQYF
v_gene: TRBV2; j_gene: TRBJ2-7; d_gene: TRBD1; abundance: .; CDR3nt: TGTGCCAGCAATCTACTTGGGACAGGGGGCTACGAGCAGTACTTC; CDR3aa: CASNLLGTGGYEQYF
v_gene: TRBV27; j_gene: TRBJ2-7; d_gene: .; abundance: .; CDR3nt: TGTGCCAGCAGTTTAAATAGGAACGAGCAGTACTTC; CDR3aa: CASSLNRNEQYF
v_gene: TRBV12-3/TRBV12-4; j_gene: TRBJ2-7; d_gene: TRBD1; abundance: many; CDR3nt: TGTGCCAGCAGTTTGGACAGGGGGGTCTACGAGCAGTACTTC; CDR3aa: CASSLDRGVYEQYF
v_gene: TRBV5-6; j_gene: TRBJ2-5; d_gene: TRBD2; abundance: many; CDR3nt: TGTGCCAGCAGCCCAACTGGCCGACTAGCGGGAGAGACCCAGTACTTC; CDR3aa: CASSPTGRLAGETQYF
v_gene: TRBV2; j_gene: TRBJ2-5; d_gene: .; abundance: .; CDR3nt: TGTGCCAGCAGGGAAGAGGGGATGAAGACCCAGTACTTC; CDR3aa: CASREEGMKTQYF
v_gene: TRBV5-1; j_gene: TRBJ2-1; d_gene: TRBD2; abundance: .; CDR3nt: TGCGCCAGCAGCCCCCTGGCTCTAGCGGGAGGGCCAGCTGAGCAGTTCTTC; CDR3aa: CASSPLALAGGPAEQFF
v_gene: TRBV9; j_gene: TRBJ2-7; d_gene: .; abundance: many; CDR3nt: TGTGCCAGCAGCGTTACTAGTGGGGACTCCTACGAGCAGTACTTC; CDR3aa: CASSVTSGDSYEQYF
v_gene: TRBV6-2/TRBV6-3; j_gene: TRBJ2-2; d_gene: .; abundance: many; CDR3nt: TGTGCCAGCAAAGATACAGGGCCGGCGAACACCGGGGAGCTGTTTTTT; CDR3aa: CASKDTGPANTGELFF
v_gene: TRBV21-1; j_gene: TRBJ2-5; d_gene: .; abundance: few; CDR3nt: TGTGCCAGCAGCAGGCACAGGGGGCTTGGGGAGACCCAGTACTTC; CDR3aa: CASSRHRGLGETQYF
v_gene: TRBV9; j_gene: TRBJ1-1; d_gene: .; abundance: many; CDR3nt: TGTGCCAGCAGCGGGGGGGGGTTAAGCATGAACACTGAAGCTTTCTTT; CDR3aa: CASSGGGLSMNTEAFF
v_gene: TRBV29-1; j_gene: TRBJ1-1; d_gene: .; abundance: many; CDR3nt: TGCAGCGTCGGAAACACTGAAGCTTTCTTT; CDR3aa: CSVGNTEAFF
v_gene: TRBV19; j_gene: TRBJ1-5; d_gene: TRBD1; abundance: few; CDR3nt: TGTGCCAGTAGTATCCGTTCTTCAGGGGGTAATCAGCCCCAGCATTTT; CDR3aa: CASSIRSSGGNQPQHF
v_gene: TRBV12-3/TRBV12-4; j_gene: TRBJ2-2; d_gene: TRBD2; abundance: many; CDR3nt: TGTGCCAGCAGGAGCGGGATGAACACCGGGGAGCTGTTTTTT; CDR3aa: CASRSGMNTGELFF
v_gene: TRBV10-2; j_gene: TRBJ1-1; d_gene: .; abundance: many; CDR3nt: TGCGCCAGCAGTTCATATCTGAACACTGAAGCTTTCTTT; CDR3aa: CASSSYLNTEAFF
v_gene: TRBV30; j_gene: TRBJ1-1; d_gene: .; abundance: .; CDR3nt: TGTGCCTGGATACCCCCCGAGGACAAAGCTTTCTTT; CDR3aa: CAWIPPEDKAFF